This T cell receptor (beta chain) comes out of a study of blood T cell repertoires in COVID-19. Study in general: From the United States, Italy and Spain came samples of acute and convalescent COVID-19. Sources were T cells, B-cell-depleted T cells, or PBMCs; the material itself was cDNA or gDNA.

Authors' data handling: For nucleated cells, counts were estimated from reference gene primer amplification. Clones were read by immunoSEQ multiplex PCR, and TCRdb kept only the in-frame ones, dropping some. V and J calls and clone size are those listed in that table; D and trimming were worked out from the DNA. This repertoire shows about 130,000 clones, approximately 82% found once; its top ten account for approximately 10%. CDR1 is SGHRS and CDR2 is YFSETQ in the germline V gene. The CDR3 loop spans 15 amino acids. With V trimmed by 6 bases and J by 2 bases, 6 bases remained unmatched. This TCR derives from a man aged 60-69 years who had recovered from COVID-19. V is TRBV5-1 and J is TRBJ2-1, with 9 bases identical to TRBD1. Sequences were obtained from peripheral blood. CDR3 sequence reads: CASTPGQGPYNEQFF. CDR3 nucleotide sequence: TGCGCCAGCACCCCGGGACAGGGCCCCTACAATGAGCAGTTCTTC.